The 10 T cell receptor beta chains presented below share a single source sample, sequenced in a study of shared clonotypes between healthy human individuals. Libraries were prepared by immunoSEQ multiplex PCR; TCRdb keeps only in-frame clonotypes and omits some of them. The table has approximately 700,000 clones, 73% seen once; the top ten hold under 2%. The sequencing sample was made of memory CD4+ T cells sorted from blood. Subset here: CD45RA-negative fraction. Receptors were obtained from a woman aged 30 to 39 in good health.

The V call is TRBV19, the J call TRBJ1-5, with no clear D. The CDR3 consists of 13 residues. Germline-derived CDR1 and CDR2 are LNHDA and SQIVND (reference sequence). Trimming cost V 5 bases and J 1 base, with 6 bases left between them. The chain's CDR3 is CASSLRSNQPQHF. The CDR3 nucleotides are TGTGCCAGTAGTCTGAGGAGCAATCAGCCCCAGCATTTT.

This sequence joins TRBV19 and TRBJ1-4; D perhaps matches TRBD1 (5 bases). V was cut by 7 bases and J by 6 bases, with 9 bases left in between. The CDR3 runs to 12 residues. From germline, CDR1 is LNHDA and CDR2 SQIVND (reference sequence). CDR3 nucleotides: TGTGCCAGTAACGGGGCTTATGAAAAACTGTTTTTT. It yields the protein CASNGAYEKLFF.

The chain recombines TRBV19 with TRBJ1-1, with a weak D call TRBD1 (5 bases). Trimming left V 7 bases short and J 3 bases short, with 15 bases between. The CDR3 is made up of 14 amino acids. Germline CDR1 is LNHDA and CDR2 is SQIVND (reference sequence). CDR3 sequence (DNA): TGTGCCAGTACTCTGAAGTGGGGGGACACTGAAGCTTTCTTT. Translating gives CASTLKWGDTEAFF.

The V gene is TRBV6-4, the J gene TRBJ1-1; tentative D call: TRBD1 (5 bases). The CDR3 is 11 residues long. V was shortened by 3 bases and J by 14 bases, with 13 bases between the two germline ends. Per the germline V gene, CDR1 is MRHNA and CDR2 is SNTAGT. As DNA, the CDR3 is TGTGCCAGCAGTGAGGGACCTTGGCGCTTCTTT. This sequence encodes CASSEGPWRFF.

This rearrangement joins TRBV10-1 to TRBJ2-2, with 11 nucleotides matching TRBD2. The ends lost 5 bases at V and 6 bases at J; junction bases unmatched: 5. Germline V gives CDR1 WNHNN, CDR2 SYGVQD (reference sequence). The CDR3 has 15 residues. The CDR3 here is CASSPLAGGSGELFF. CDR3 nucleotides: TGCGCCAGCAGTCCATTAGCGGGAGGGTCCGGGGAGCTGTTTTTT.

This sequence joins TRBV28 and TRBJ2-3, with 10 bases matching TRBD2. The V and J ends lost 5 bases and 5 bases, in that order; junction bases with no gene match: 10. In germline, CDR1 is MDHEN, CDR2 SYDVKM. The CDR3 sequence is 16 residues long. In DNA form, the CDR3 reads TGTGCCAGCAGTACACTCAGCGGGAGGGCCGGAGATACGCAGTATTTT. It is translated as CASSTLSGRAGDTQYF.

This clone was seen more than once but under ten times. The CDR3 sequence: CASSHTRGGIHEQYF. The CDR3 nucleotides read TGTGCCAGCAGCCACACTAGGGGGGGTATTCACGAGCAGTACTTC. The chain links TRBV7-2 to TRBJ2-7; D is perhaps TRBD2 (7 bases). From germline, CDR1 is SGHTA and CDR2 FQGNSA. The CDR3 sequence is 15 residues long. V lost 5 bases and J lost 5, with 19 bases in between.

J is TRBJ1-2 and V is TRBV2, with D maybe TRBD1 (5 bases). CDR1 and CDR2 from the germline V gene are SNHLY and FYNNEI. V was trimmed by 7 bases and J by 8 bases, leaving 20 bases between them. The CDR3 covers 14 residues. In nucleotides, the CDR3 is TGTGCCAGCAATCCCCGTGAGGGGCCTCGCGGCTACACCTTC. Protein: CASNPREGPRGYTF.

This sequence joins TRBV25-1 and TRBJ2-7; D may be TRBD1 (5 bases). The CDR3 is 14 amino acids. Germline values: CDR1 MGHDK, CDR2 SYGVNS. Trimming cost V 3 bases and J 0 bases, with 9 bases left between them. The CDR3 bases are TGTGCCAGCAGTGACCAGGACACCTCCTACGAGCAGTACTTC. Its translation is CASSDQDTSYEQYF.

A single count supports this clone. This chain links TRBV18 with TRBJ1-1; 12 positions match TRBD1. CDR3 length: 17 residues. V lost 0 bases, J lost 3 bases, and 5 bases stayed unmatched. Germline V gene data show CDR1 as KGHSH and CDR2 as LQKENI. CDR3 amino acids: CASSPPGTGGRYTEAFF. CDR3 bases: TGTGCCAGCTCACCACCAGGGACAGGGGGCCGTTACACTGAAGCTTTCTTT.